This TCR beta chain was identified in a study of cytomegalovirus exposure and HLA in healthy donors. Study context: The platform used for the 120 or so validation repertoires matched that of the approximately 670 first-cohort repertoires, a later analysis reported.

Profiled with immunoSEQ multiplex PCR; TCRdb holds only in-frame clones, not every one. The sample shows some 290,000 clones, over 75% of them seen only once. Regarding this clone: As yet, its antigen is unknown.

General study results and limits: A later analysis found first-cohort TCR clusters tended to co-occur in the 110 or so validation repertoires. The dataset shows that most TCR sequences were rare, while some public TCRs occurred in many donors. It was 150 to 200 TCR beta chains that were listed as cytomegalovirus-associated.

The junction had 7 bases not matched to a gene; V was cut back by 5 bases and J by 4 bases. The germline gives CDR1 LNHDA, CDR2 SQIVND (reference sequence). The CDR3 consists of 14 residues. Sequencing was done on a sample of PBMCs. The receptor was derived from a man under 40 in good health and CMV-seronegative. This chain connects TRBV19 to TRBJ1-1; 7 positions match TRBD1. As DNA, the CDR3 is TGTGCCAGTAGTCCCGACAGGGAAGGCACTGAAGCTTTCTTT. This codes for CASSPDREGTEAFF.